The 9 T cell receptor beta chains listed next were all sequenced from one sample in a study of shared clonotypes between healthy human individuals. Profiling relied on immunoSEQ multiplex PCR, and the TCRdb table lists in-frame clones only, not all of them. The sample gives 1.4 million or so clones, approximately 98.5% of which show up once; 0.36% is in the top ten. Sequencing was done on a sample of naive CD4+ T cells sorted from blood. Subset defined: CD45RA+ positively selected. The origin of the receptors is a man younger than 40 in good health.

The chain is built from TRBV28 and TRBJ1-2, with D possibly matching TRBD1 (5 bases). The V and J ends lost 6 bases and 0 bases respectively, with 8 bases between them. Germline V gene data show CDR1 as MDHEN and CDR2 as SYDVKM. This CDR3 has 13 amino acids. DNA of the CDR3: TGTGCCAGCAGCCGGACAACTAACTATGGCTACACCTTC. It translates to CASSRTTNYGYTF.

The chain has TRBV7-8 and TRBJ1-1; unclear D gene. The germline CDR1 and CDR2 sequences are SGHVS and FQNEAQ. V was pared by 4 bases and J by 1 base, with 13 bases between. This CDR3 is 15 amino acids long. DNA for the CDR3: TGTGCCAGCAGCTCCCTCGGGAGGGCGAACACTGAAGCTTTCTTT. Its protein is CASSSLGRANTEAFF.

The chain links TRBV27 to TRBJ2-7, with TRBD2 matching over 7 bases. The CDR3 is made up of 15 amino acids. V dropped 6 bases and J dropped 0; count of bases not matched to a gene: 8. In germline, CDR1 is MNHEY, CDR2 SMNVEV (reference sequence). The CDR3 nucleotides read TGTGCCAGCAGCAAGGGACTACTAAGCTCCTACGAGCAGTACTTC. It encodes CASSKGLLSSYEQYF.

The CDR3 loop reads CASSPRVLAGVAYEQYF. The CDR3 DNA reads as TGTGCCAGCAGCCCGAGGGTACTAGCGGGAGTTGCCTACGAGCAGTACTTC. The chain joins TRBV7-2 to TRBJ2-7; 11 bases line up with TRBD2. Trimming cost V 5 bases and J 2 bases; bases outside gene matches: 11. The CDR3 runs 17 residues. The germline V gene encodes CDR1 SGHTA and CDR2 FQGNSA.

The chain joins TRBV11-2 to TRBJ2-5; D possibly corresponds to TRBD1 (8 bases). The CDR3 is made up of 14 amino acids. V lost 3 bases to trimming and J lost 5 bases, with 13 bases between them. Germline V lookup: CDR1 SGHAT, CDR2 FQNNGV. The CDR3 loop reads CASSFDRGGETQYF. As DNA, the CDR3 is TGTGCCAGCAGCTTCGACAGGGGAGGGGAGACCCAGTACTTC.

The gene calls are TRBV28 and TRBJ1-3; unclear D gene. Trimming shortened V by 5 bases and J by 7 bases, and 9 bases separated the two germline ends. Germline assignment: CDR1 MDHEN and CDR2 SYDVKM. The CDR3 extends over 12 amino acids. CDR3 loop: CASSPPRNTIYF. CDR3 DNA: TGTGCCAGCAGTCCCCCCCGGAACACCATATATTTT.

The V and J genes are TRBV7-8 and TRBJ1-2; TRBD1 aligns across 7 bases. Germline V gene sequence: CDR1 SGHVS, CDR2 FQNEAQ. CDR3 length: 14 residues. Trimming removed 3 bases from V and 8 bases from J; junction bases left unmatched: 9. This chain's CDR3 is CASSLEDRRRGYTF. As DNA, the CDR3 is TGTGCCAGCAGCTTGGAGGACAGGCGCCGCGGCTACACCTTC. The full variable domain, its missing parts supplied by reference TRBV7-8 and TRBJ1-2, is GAGVSQSPRYKVAKRGQDVALRCDPISGHVSLFWYQQALGQGPEFLTYFQNEAQLDKSGLPSDRFFAERPEGSVSTLKIQRTQQEDSAVYLCASSLEDRRRGYTFGSGTRLTVV.

This chain links TRBV7-2 with TRBJ2-3, with D hard to call. Trimming stripped 5 bases from V and 4 bases from J, with 19 bases between. The CDR3 runs 16 residues. In germline, CDR1 is SGHTA, CDR2 FQGNSA. DNA of the CDR3: TGTGCCAGCAGCCCCAGTCCGGCTTTTCGTGCAGATACGCAGTATTTT. Encoded protein: CASSPSPAFRADTQYF.

The chain recombines TRBV19 with TRBJ2-1; 7 nucleotides match TRBD2. The germline V gene encodes CDR1 LNHDA and CDR2 SQIVND (reference sequence). This CDR3 contains 15 residues. Trimming cost V 4 bases and J 0 bases; bases outside gene matches: 3. CDR3 nucleotides: TGTGCCAGTAGTAAAGGCGGGAGCTCCTACAATGAGCAGTTCTTC. Encoded protein: CASSKGGSSYNEQFF.